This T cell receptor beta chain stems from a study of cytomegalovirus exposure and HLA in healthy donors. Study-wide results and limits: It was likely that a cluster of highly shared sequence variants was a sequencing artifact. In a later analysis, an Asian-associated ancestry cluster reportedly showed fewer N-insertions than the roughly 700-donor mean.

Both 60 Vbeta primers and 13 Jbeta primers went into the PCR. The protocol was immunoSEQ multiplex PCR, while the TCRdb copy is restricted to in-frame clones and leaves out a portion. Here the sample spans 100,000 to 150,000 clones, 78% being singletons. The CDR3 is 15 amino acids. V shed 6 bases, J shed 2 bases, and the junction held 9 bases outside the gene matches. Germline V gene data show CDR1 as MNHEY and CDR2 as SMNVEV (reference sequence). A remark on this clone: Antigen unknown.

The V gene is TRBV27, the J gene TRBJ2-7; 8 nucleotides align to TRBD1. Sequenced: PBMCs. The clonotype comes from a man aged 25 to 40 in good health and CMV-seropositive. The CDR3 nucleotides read TGTGCCAGCAGAGCCGACAGGGGTGGACCCTACGAGCAGTACTTC. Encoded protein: CASRADRGGPYEQYF.